The rows below give T cell receptor beta chains drawn from one sample of a study of T cell responses to AZD1222 COVID-19 vaccine. Method: immunoSEQ multiplex PCR; TCRdb's copy keeps in-frame clones and lacks some. The data show about 140,000 clones, approximately 93% seen once. The input for sequencing was peripheral blood, taken on day 0 of MenACWY control vaccination. The receptors shown here come from an adult in good health. The CDR3 runs from the conserved cysteine through the conserved F or W. The D gene is left open where the match is weak. The size of a clone is reported for some rows only, either as once, few or many, or as a class for expanded clones.

d_call	clone_size	v_call	j_call	cdr3_aa	cdr3_nt
TRBD2	-	TRBV28	TRBJ2-1	CATQGLAYNEQFF	TGTGCCACCCAAGGACTAGCCTACAATGAGCAGTTCTTC
-	-	TRBV27	TRBJ2-2	CASSPRRVTGELFF	TGTGCCAGCAGCCCTAGGAGGGTCACCGGGGAGCTGTTTTTT
-	-	TRBV14	TRBJ2-7	CASSQADRRHF	TGTGCCAGCAGCCAAGCTGATAGACGGCACTTC
-	few	TRBV19	TRBJ1-1	CASSIVRNTEAFF	TGTGCCAGTAGTATAGTACGGAACACTGAAGCTTTCTTT
-	-	TRBV1	TRBJ2-3	CTSSQEGYCTDTQYF	TGCACCAGCAGCCAAGAGGGCTACTGCACAGATACGCAGTATTTT
-	-	TRBV18	TRBJ2-7	CASSLQGSSYEQYF	TGTGCCAGCTCACTTCAGGGATCGTCCTACGAGCAGTACTTC
-	-	TRBV6-2/TRBV6-3	TRBJ2-7	CASSRTATSSYEQYF	TGTGCCAGCAGCCGGACAGCCACCAGCTCCTACGAGCAGTACTTC
TRBD1	-	TRBV19	TRBJ1-5	CATTTGDGYQPQHF	TGTGCCACTACGACAGGGGATGGGTATCAGCCCCAGCATTTT
-	-	TRBV5-1	TRBJ2-3	CASTRTGGATDTQYF	TGCGCCAGCACTCGCACGGGGGGCGCGACAGATACGCAGTATTTT
-	-	TRBV7-2	TRBJ1-5	CASSPGSNQPQHF	TGTGCCAGCAGCCCTGGCAGCAATCAGCCCCAGCATTTT